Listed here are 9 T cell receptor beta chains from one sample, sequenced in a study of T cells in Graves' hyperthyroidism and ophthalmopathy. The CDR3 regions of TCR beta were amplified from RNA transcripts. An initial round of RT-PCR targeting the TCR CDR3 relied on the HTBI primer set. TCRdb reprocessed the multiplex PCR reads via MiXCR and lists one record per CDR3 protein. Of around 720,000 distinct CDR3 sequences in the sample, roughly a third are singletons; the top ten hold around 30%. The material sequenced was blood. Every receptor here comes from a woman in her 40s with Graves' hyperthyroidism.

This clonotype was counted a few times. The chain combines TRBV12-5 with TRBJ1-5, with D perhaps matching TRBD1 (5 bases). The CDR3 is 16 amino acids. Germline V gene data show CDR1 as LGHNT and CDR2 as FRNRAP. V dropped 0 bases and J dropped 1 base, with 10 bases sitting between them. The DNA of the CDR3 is TGTGCTAGTGGTTTGGTAAGGGGTGGGAGCAATCAGCCCCAGCATTTT. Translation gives CASGLVRGGSNQPQHF.

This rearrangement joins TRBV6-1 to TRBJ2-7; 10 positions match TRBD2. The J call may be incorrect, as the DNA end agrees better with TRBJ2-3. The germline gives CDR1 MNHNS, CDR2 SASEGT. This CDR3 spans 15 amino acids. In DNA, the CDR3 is TGTGCCACCTGTCGAGAGCGGGAGGGCGGGAATACGCAGTATTTT. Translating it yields CATCREREGGNTQYF.

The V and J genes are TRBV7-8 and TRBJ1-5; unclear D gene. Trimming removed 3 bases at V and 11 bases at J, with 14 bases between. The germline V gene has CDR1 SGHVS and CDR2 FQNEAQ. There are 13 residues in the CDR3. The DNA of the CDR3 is TGTGCCAGCAGCTTCGGCGGCGCGGAGACCCAGCATTTT. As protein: CASSFGGAETQHF. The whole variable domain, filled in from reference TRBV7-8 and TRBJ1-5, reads GAGVSQSPRYKVAKRGQDVALRCDPISGHVSLFWYQQALGQGPEFLTYFQNEAQLDKSGLPSDRFFAERPEGSVSTLKIQRTQQEDSAVYLCASSFGGAETQHFGDGTRLSIL.

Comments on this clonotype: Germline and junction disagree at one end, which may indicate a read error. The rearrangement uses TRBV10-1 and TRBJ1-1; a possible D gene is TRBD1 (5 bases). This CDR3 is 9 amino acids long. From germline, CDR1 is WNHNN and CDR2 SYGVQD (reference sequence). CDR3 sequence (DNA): TGCGCCAGCAGGGCCAGGGCCACATTT. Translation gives CASRARATF.

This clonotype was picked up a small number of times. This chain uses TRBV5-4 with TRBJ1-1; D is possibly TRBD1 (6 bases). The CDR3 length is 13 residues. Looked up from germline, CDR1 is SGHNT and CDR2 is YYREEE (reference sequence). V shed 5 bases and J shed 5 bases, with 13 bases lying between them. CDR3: CASSTGWGTEAFF. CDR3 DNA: TGTGCCAGCAGTACAGGGTGGGGAACTGAAGCTTTCTTT.

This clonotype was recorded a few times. Written as DNA, the CDR3 is TGCAGTGCCCTGCGGGACAGGGCTTCCTCCTACGAGCAGTACTTC. It specifies CSALRDRASSYEQYF. The rearrangement joins TRBV20-1 to TRBJ2-7; 9 positions agree with TRBD1. The CDR3 covers 15 residues. The germline V gene encodes CDR1 DFQATT and CDR2 SNEGSKA (reference sequence). V lost 6 bases, J lost 0 bases, and 9 bases stayed unmatched.

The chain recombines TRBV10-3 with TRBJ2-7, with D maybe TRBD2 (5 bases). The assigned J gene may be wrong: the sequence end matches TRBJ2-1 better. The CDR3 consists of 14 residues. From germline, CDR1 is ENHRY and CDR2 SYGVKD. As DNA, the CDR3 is TGTGCCATCAGTGAGACCTCAACCGGGGATGAGCAGTTCTTC. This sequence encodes CAISETSTGDEQFF.

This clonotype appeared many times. CDR3 sequence (DNA): TGCAGTGCTCCACTCGGGTCGAGCAATCAGCCCCAGCATTTT. It encodes CSAPLGSSNQPQHF. The rearrangement links TRBV20-1 to TRBJ1-5; no clear D. The V gene lost 5 bases and the J gene lost 1 base, with 12 bases spanning the gap. CDR3 size: 14 residues. Germline V gene lookup returns CDR1 DFQATT and CDR2 SNEGSKA (reference sequence).

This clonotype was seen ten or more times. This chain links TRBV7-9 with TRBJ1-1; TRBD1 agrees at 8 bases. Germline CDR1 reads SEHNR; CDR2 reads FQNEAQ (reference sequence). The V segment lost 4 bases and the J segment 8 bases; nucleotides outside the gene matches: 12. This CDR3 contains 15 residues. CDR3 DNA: TGTGCCAGCAGCTCCGCGGACGACAGGGGAGTCGAAGCTTTCTTT. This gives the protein CASSSADDRGVEAFF.